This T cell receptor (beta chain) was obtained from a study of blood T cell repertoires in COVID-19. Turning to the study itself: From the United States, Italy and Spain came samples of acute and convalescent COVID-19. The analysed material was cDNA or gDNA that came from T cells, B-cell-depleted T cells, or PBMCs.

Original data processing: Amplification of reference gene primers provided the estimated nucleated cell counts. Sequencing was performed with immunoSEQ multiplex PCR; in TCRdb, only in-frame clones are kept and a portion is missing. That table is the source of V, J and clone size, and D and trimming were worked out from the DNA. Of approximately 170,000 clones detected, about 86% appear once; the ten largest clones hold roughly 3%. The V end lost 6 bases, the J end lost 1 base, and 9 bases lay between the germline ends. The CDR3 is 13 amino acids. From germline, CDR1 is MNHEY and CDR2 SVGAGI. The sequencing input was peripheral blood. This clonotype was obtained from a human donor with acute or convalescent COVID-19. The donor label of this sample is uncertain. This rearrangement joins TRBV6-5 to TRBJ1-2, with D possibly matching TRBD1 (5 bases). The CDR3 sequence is CASRVGGNYGYTF. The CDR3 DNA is TGTGCCAGCAGAGTCGGGGGTAACTATGGCTACACCTTC.